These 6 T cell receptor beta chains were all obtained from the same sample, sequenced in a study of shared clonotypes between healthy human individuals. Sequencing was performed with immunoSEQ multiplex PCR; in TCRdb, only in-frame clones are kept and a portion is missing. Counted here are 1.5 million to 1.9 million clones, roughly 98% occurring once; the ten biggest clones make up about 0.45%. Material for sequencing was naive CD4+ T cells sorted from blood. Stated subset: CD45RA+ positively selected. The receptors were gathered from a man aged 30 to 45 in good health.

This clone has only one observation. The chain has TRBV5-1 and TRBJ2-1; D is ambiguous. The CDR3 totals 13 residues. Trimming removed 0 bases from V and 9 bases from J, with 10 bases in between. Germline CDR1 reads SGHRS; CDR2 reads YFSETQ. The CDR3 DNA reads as TGCGCCAGCAGCTTGGTACCGTCTTCTGAGCAGTTCTTC. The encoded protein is CASSLVPSSEQFF.

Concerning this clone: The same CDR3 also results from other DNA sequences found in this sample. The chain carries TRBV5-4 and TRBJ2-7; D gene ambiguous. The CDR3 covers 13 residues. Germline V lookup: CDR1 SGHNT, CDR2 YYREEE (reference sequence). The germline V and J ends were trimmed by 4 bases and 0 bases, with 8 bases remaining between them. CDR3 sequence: CASSLGVSYEQYF. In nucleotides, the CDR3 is TGTGCCAGCAGCCTCGGCGTCTCCTACGAGCAGTACTTC.

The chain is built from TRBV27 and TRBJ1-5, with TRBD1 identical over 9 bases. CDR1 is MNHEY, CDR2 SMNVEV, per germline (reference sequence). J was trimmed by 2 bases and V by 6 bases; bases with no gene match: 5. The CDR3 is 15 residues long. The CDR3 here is CASSYRTGGNQPQHF. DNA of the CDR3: TGTGCCAGCAGCTACCGGACAGGGGGCAATCAGCCCCAGCATTTT.

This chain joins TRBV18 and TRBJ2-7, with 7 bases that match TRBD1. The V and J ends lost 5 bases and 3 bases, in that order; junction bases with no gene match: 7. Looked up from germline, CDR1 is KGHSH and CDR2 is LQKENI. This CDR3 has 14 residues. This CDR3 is CASSTGQVRYEQYF. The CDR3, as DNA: TGTGCCAGCTCAACCGGACAGGTCCGCTACGAGCAGTACTTC. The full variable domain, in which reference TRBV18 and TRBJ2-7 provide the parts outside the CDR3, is NAGVMQNPRHLVRRRGQEARLRCSPMKGHSHVYWYRQLPEEGLKFMVYLQKENIIDESGMPKERFSAEFPKEGPSILRIQQVVRGDSAAYFCASSTGQVRYEQYFGPGTRLTVT.

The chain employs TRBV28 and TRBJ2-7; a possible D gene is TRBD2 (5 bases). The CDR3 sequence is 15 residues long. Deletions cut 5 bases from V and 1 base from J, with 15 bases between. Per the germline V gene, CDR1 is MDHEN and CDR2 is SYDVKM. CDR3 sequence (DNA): TGTGCCAGCAGTCAACCCCGGGGTCCTTCCTACGAGCAGTACTTC. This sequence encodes CASSQPRGPSYEQYF.

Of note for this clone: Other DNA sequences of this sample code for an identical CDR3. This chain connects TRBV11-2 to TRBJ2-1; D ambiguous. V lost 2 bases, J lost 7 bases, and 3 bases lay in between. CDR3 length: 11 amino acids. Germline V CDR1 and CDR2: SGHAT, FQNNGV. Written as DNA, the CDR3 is TGTGCCAGCAGCTTAAGAAATGAGCAGTTCTTC. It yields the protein CASSLRNEQFF.